The 22 T cell receptor beta chains in this list originate from one sample, sequenced in a study of CD8+CD57+ T cells in acquired aplastic anemia. CD8+CD57+ cell expansion had been shown by flow cytometry in patients chosen for sequencing. Genomic DNA acted as the template from which TCR beta VDJ combination and CDR3 sequence profiling were carried out. TCRdb redid the calling of the reads with MiXCR, one entry per CDR3 protein. The sample consists of about 120,000 distinct CDR3 sequences, roughly 40% of them appearing once. Sequencing used sorted CD4+, CD8+, or CD8+CD57+ T cells (not recorded which) from PBMCs. These receptors came from a human donor with aplastic anemia.

This clonotype has ten or more counts. As DNA, the CDR3 is TGTGCCAGTATAGAGTCCCCTGGGAACACTGAAGCTTTCTTT. It encodes CASIESPGNTEAFF. The chain has TRBV19 and TRBJ1-1; D is unresolved. V was cut by 7 bases and J by 1 base, with 13 bases left in between. This CDR3 is built from 14 residues. The V gene's germline CDR1 is LNHDA and CDR2 SQIVND (reference sequence).

This clonotype was seen ten or more times. This chain connects TRBV27 to TRBJ1-2; D unclear. The CDR3 length is 11 residues. The V gene's germline CDR1 is MNHEY and CDR2 SMNVEV (reference sequence). Trimming removed 5 bases at V and 5 bases at J, with 6 bases between. DNA of the CDR3: TGTGCCAGCAGTGAAGGGTATGGCTACACCTTC. This translates into CASSEGYGYTF.

Remarks on this clonotype: One junction end disagrees with the germline gene, perhaps due to a read error. This chain joins TRBV12-5 and TRBJ1-1; a weak D match, TRBD1 (6 bases). The germline gives CDR1 LGHNT, CDR2 FRNRAP. The CDR3 totals 13 residues. The chain's CDR3 is CASGLLGDTEASF. The CDR3 bases are TGTGCTAGTGGTTTGTTGGGGGACACTGAAGCTTCCTTT.

To note about this clonotype: Likely a read error: the CDR3 ends without its conserved phenylalanine or tryptophan. The gene calls are TRBV20-1 and TRBJ1-6, with 7 positions matching TRBD1. CDR1 is DFQATT, CDR2 SNEGSKA, per germline (reference sequence). The CDR3 sequence is 13 residues long. With 4 bases clipped from V and 10 bases from J, the junction kept 7 bases outside the gene matches. CDR3 DNA sequence: TGCAGTGCTACCGGGACAGCCCTCTCACCCCTCCACCTT. Translated, it gives CSATGTALSPLHL.

The genes are TRBV7-3 and TRBJ2-7, with D perhaps matching TRBD1 (6 bases). Germline lookup yields CDR1 SGHTA and CDR2 FQGTGA. This CDR3 region has 16 residues. V lost 1 base and J lost 4, with 17 bases in between. CDR3: CASSLRASGASYEQYF. CDR3 coding DNA: TGTGCCAGCAGCTTAAGGGCCTCAGGGGCGAGTTACGAGCAGTACTTC.

The genes are TRBV10-2 and TRBJ2-7; D not resolved. The CDR3 contains 12 residues. Germline lookup yields CDR1 WSHSY and CDR2 SAAADI. Trimming stripped 0 bases from V and 4 bases from J, with 4 bases between. This chain's CDR3 is CASSESPYEQYV. Here the CDR3 DNA reads TGCGCCAGCAGTGAGTCGCCATACGAGCAGTACGTC.

This clonotype was seen ten or more times. The rearrangement links TRBV10-3 to TRBJ1-1, with TRBD1 matching over 9 bases. Germline CDR1 is ENHRY and CDR2 is SYGVKD. The CDR3 loop spans 18 amino acids. The ends lost 7 bases at V and 0 bases at J; junction bases unmatched: 15. CDR3 protein: CAITRTGASIGLNTEAFF. The DNA of the CDR3 is TGTGCCATCACCCGGACAGGGGCCTCCATCGGTTTGAACACTGAAGCTTTCTTT.

This clonotype was recorded many times. The chain couples TRBV5-1 to TRBJ2-3; TRBD1 matches at 9 bases. V dropped 5 bases and J dropped 4; count of bases not matched to a gene: 5. From germline, CDR1 is SGHRS and CDR2 YFSETQ. CDR3 length: 14 residues. CDR3: CASRSGQGADTQYF. CDR3 DNA sequence: TGCGCCAGCAGATCGGGACAGGGTGCAGATACGCAGTATTTT.

This clonotype was found many times. This CDR3 is CASSQAGGQLGLFYGYTF. The CDR3 nucleotides read TGCGCCAGCAGCCAAGCTGGGGGACAGCTAGGCTTGTTCTATGGCTACACCTTC. The rearrangement uses TRBV4-1 and TRBJ1-2; 7 bases line up with TRBD1. CDR1 is MGHRA, CDR2 YSYEKL, per germline. V dropped 1 base and J dropped 4; count of bases not matched to a gene: 15. The CDR3 sequence is 18 residues long.

In its sample, this clonotype was seen many times. The rearrangement links TRBV7-2 to TRBJ1-3; tentative D call: TRBD1 (6 bases). Germline CDR1 reads SGHTA; CDR2 reads FQGNSA. The CDR3 has 16 amino acids. Deletions cut 5 bases from V and 1 base from J, with 15 bases between. The CDR3, as DNA: TGTGCCAGCAGCCAGGGGTCGGGGAGTTCTGGAAACACCATATATTTT. Residues: CASSQGSGSSGNTIYF.

This chain uses TRBV29-1 with TRBJ1-2; D is undetermined. The CDR3 length is 16 residues. CDR1 is SQVTM and CDR2 is ANQGSEA in the germline V gene. The ends were cut back, 4 bases at V and 1 base at J, with 19 bases in the middle. The CDR3 sequence: CSVAPHFSGFNYGYTF. Here the CDR3 DNA reads TGCAGCGTTGCCCCCCACTTCAGTGGTTTTAACTATGGCTACACCTTC.

This clonotype was seen repeatedly, ten times or more. This sequence joins TRBV2 and TRBJ1-5; the D gene is possibly TRBD1 (5 bases). Looked up from germline, CDR1 is SNHLY and CDR2 is FYNNEI. Trimming left V 6 bases short and J 2 bases short, with 11 bases between. The CDR3 loop spans 14 amino acids. The CDR3: CASRYDRGNQPQHF. The CDR3 nucleotides read TGTGCCAGCAGGTATGACAGAGGCAATCAGCCCCAGCATTTT. Supplemented by reference TRBV2 and TRBJ1-5, the full variable domain reads EPEVTQTPSHQVTQMGQEVILRCVPISNHLYFYWYRQILGQKVEFLVSFYNNEISEKSEIFDDQFSVERPDGSNFTLKIRSTKLEDSAMYFCASRYDRGNQPQHFGDGTRLSIL.

The chain carries TRBV5-5 and TRBJ1-4; D perhaps matches TRBD1 (5 bases). The CDR3 has 16 amino acids. V lost 0 bases, J lost 3 bases, and 12 bases lay in between. The V gene's germline CDR1 is SGHKS and CDR2 YYEKEE (reference sequence). The CDR3 bases are TGTGCCAGCAGCTTGGCGGCAGGGCTATCTAATGAAAAACTGTTTTTT. Translation gives CASSLAAGLSNEKLFF.

J is TRBJ1-1 and V is TRBV7-9; D might be TRBD1 (5 bases). The length of the CDR3 is 13 residues. Germline assignment: CDR1 SEHNR and CDR2 FQNEAQ (reference sequence). V was cut by 0 bases and J by 8 bases, with 10 bases left in between. CDR3 sequence reads: CASSLAGGSEAFF. DNA for the CDR3: TGTGCCAGCAGCTTAGCGGGGGGTAGCGAAGCTTTCTTT. The full variable domain, rest sourced from reference TRBV7-9 and TRBJ1-1, is DTGVSQNPRHKITKRGQNVTFRCDPISEHNRLYWYRQTLGQGPEFLTYFQNEAQLEKSRLLSDRFSAERPKGSFSTLEIQRTEQGDSAMYLCASSLAGGSEAFFGQGTRLTVV.

This clonotype was detected ten times or more. The J gene is TRBJ1-1, the V gene TRBV12-3 or TRBV12-4, with a possible D match to TRBD1 (6 bases). V lost 4 bases and J lost 0, with 18 bases in between. The CDR3 spans 17 residues. CDR3 coding DNA: TGTGCCAGCAGTTCGGGGGAAAGGGGGACTATGAACACTGAAGCTTTCTTT. Residues: CASSSGERGTMNTEAFF.

This clonotype has ten or more counts. This chain uses TRBV19 with TRBJ1-5; D is unresolved. Germline V gene sequence: CDR1 LNHDA, CDR2 SQIVND (reference sequence). CDR3 length: 13 residues. V lost 6 bases, J lost 9 bases, and 15 bases lay in between. The CDR3 sequence: CASSPYGLGPQHF. The DNA of the CDR3 is TGTGCCAGTAGCCCCTATGGGCTTGGGCCCCAGCATTTT.

The rearrangement links TRBV2 to TRBJ1-2; D ambiguous. Trimming pared 6 bases from V and 8 bases from J, leaving 10 bases between. Germline loops: CDR1 SNHLY, CDR2 FYNNEI. CDR3 length: 11 residues. The chain's CDR3 is CASSPLLGYTF. The CDR3 DNA reads as TGTGCCAGCAGCCCCCTCTTAGGCTACACCTTC.

Written as DNA, the CDR3 is TGTGCCAGCAGTGACATGGTGACTAGTGACACCGGGGAGCTGTTTTTT. Protein: CASSDMVTSDTGELFF. This chain uses TRBV25-1 with TRBJ2-2; the D gene is possibly TRBD2 (6 bases). Germline V gene sequence: CDR1 MGHDK, CDR2 SYGVNS. The CDR3 extends over 16 amino acids. V gave up 3 bases and J gave up 3 bases, with 14 bases separating them.

This clonotype was recorded many times. The chain uses TRBV6-6 and TRBJ1-2; D may be TRBD1 (5 bases). Deletions cut 6 bases from V and 7 bases from J, with 15 bases between. The CDR3 is 13 amino acids. CDR1 and CDR2 (germline): MNHNY, SVGAGI (reference sequence). The CDR3, as DNA: TGTGCCAGCAGCCCCAGGGAATTTAGTGGCTACACCTTC. Encoded protein: CASSPREFSGYTF.

As regards this clonotype: Given a much more abundant clone one base away, this may be a read error. This sequence joins TRBV20-1 and TRBJ2-5; 9 bases line up with TRBD1. After removal of 1 base from V and 4 bases from J, the junction contained 16 bases not matched to a gene. Germline V gene sequence: CDR1 DFQATT, CDR2 SNEGSKA (reference sequence). The CDR3 consists of 18 residues. In DNA form, the CDR3 reads TGCAGTGCTAGAGTGACCCCCGGGACAGGGATTTCCATAGAGACCCAGTACTTC. Its translation is CSARVTPGTGISIETQYF.

Note on this clonotype: A read error may explain this, as a much larger clone is one base away. This chain uses TRBV5-6 with TRBJ2-7; perhaps TRBD1 as D (6 bases). Germline V gene sequence: CDR1 SGHDT, CDR2 YYEEEE. The CDR3 runs to 13 residues. The CDR3 nucleotides are TGTGCCAGCAGCCCCACAGGGCCCTACGAGCAGTGCTTC. Its protein product is CASSPTGPYEQCF.

This clonotype was detected ten times or more. The rearrangement uses TRBV20-1 and TRBJ1-4; no clear D gene. Germline-derived CDR1 and CDR2 are DFQATT and SNEGSKA (reference sequence). The CDR3 has 14 residues. Deletions cut 0 bases from V and 5 bases from J, with 10 bases between. As DNA, the CDR3 is TGCAGTGCTAGAGATCTGAGTACAAATGAAAAACTGTTTTTT. This encodes CSARDLSTNEKLFF.